This is a list of T cell receptor beta chains from one sample in a study of cytomegalovirus exposure and HLA in healthy donors. Sequenced by immunoSEQ multiplex PCR; TCRdb stores in-frame clones only, minus some. The sample totals more than 140,000 clones; its top ten clones hold under 2.5%. Sequencing was performed on PBMCs. The receptors originated from a woman between 18 and 30 years old in good health and CMV-seronegative. CDR3s leave out the opening cysteine and the closing phenylalanine or tryptophan.

V	J	CDR3
TRBV11-3	TRBJ2-1	ASSLSSYNEQF
TRBV2	TRBJ2-7	ASRSASGRAYEQY
TRBV6-5	TRBJ1-1	ASSYKSGMSEAF
TRBV6-1	TRBJ2-5	AANPSATETQY
TRBV21-1	TRBJ1-1	ASSRKGQGAAEAF
TRBV7-8	TRBJ2-1	ASSLGQYNEQF
TRBV4-2	TRBJ2-3	ASSPQGVEADTQY
TRBV28	TRBJ1-5	ASTTGLNQPQH
TRBV5-1	TRBJ1-2	ASREQGVSGYGYT
TRBV13	TRBJ1-2	ASRASPSASYGYT
TRBV4-1	TRBJ1-1	ASSQSTGLAEAF
TRBV12-2	TRBJ1-5	ASRLTSRIPLHQPQH
TRBV5-1	TRBJ1-2	ASSPLQGYGYT
TRBV7-6	TRBJ2-2	ASSLDPRDSHANTGELF
TRBV7-3	TRBJ2-3	ASSLTEREPDTQY
TRBV5-1	TRBJ2-5	ASSPGFAGPSVETQY
TRBV11-3	TRBJ2-2	ASSPWTSGINTGELF
TRBV15	TRBJ2-3	ATSRGEGLDTDTQY
TRBV30	TRBJ2-2	AWRGDSDTGELF
TRBV5-1	TRBJ2-7	ASSLRSGDYEQY
TRBV19	TRBJ2-2	ASSVASGGFGELF
TRBV5-1	TRBJ1-2	ASSLGAGEGYT
TRBV4-1	TRBJ2-3	ASSQLAGAADTQY
TRBV4-3	TRBJ1-4	ASSQVRTGGEYYEKLF
TRBV5-1	TRBJ2-3	ASSPSGADTQY
TRBV6-5	TRBJ2-1	ASSDGTPREQF
TRBV21-1	TRBJ2-5	ASSKERYQETQY
TRBV5-5	TRBJ2-5	ASSLDISGRTETQY
TRBV19	TRBJ1-3	ASSPGLDRGPSGNTIY
TRBV7-9	TRBJ2-2	ASSPPGSGNTGELF
TRBV11-2	TRBJ2-7	ASSLWGQGRGQY
TRBV6-5	TRBJ1-1	ASSSNRVEPEAF
TRBV7-2	TRBJ1-3	ASSSAGYSGNTIY
TRBV19	TRBJ1-4	ASTGAGFATNEKLF
TRBV19	TRBJ1-4	ASSILVISATNEKLF
TRBV11-2	TRBJ2-1	ASSLGRGRGYNEQF
TRBV7-2	TRBJ1-5	ASSVQENQPQH
TRBV12-5	TRBJ1-5	ASGLVPKDTGVGQPQH
TRBV30	TRBJ1-4	AWSITDNEKLF
TRBV7-2	TRBJ1-1	ASSLVVVASEAF
TRBV28	TRBJ2-3	ASRSGQGGDTQY
TRBV19	TRBJ1-5	ASRGRGIRRQPQH
TRBV7-2	TRBJ2-1	ASSSNRGRNEQF
TRBV28	TRBJ1-5	ASSFNGGNQPQH
TRBV29-1	TRBJ2-3	SVDISGSTDTQY
TRBV6-4	TRBJ1-1	ASSDPPRTGRYTEAF
TRBV5-1	TRBJ2-5	ASSLSLGGEETQY
TRBV5-1	TRBJ2-7	ASSGTGTSSYEQY
TRBV10-1	TRBJ2-3	ASSESAVLIRGSTDTQY
TRBV19	TRBJ1-1	ASSIGVEAF
TRBV7-2	TRBJ2-3	ASSLAFRGTSEKSSTDTQY
TRBV30	TRBJ1-6	AWSVPGARSSYNSPLH
TRBV19	TRBJ2-5	ASSPDSGRALETQY
TRBV13	TRBJ2-3	ASSSLAGNVLPDTQY
TRBV11-3	TRBJ1-1	ASSGGNTEAF
TRBV7-2	TRBJ1-3	ASSRNGAGNTIY
TRBV7-3	TRBJ1-1	ASSADRGGLAF
TRBV5-1	TRBJ1-2	ASSLDRGLGYT
TRBV4-3	TRBJ1-3	ASTGWAGSSGNTIY